This T cell receptor (beta chain) was captured in a study of post-analysis software for immune sequencing data. In the case of this clonotype: Its antigen is not known.

Study outcomes and limitations: There were roughly five TRBV segments more frequent in patients than controls, and TRBV5-6, TRBV5-1 and TRBV20-1 were among them.

The CDR3 covers 15 residues. Looked up from germline, CDR1 is KGHDR and CDR2 is SFDVKD. The ends lost 2 bases at V and 5 bases at J; junction bases unmatched: 7. Included in the TCR beta cDNA libraries were unique molecular identifiers. MiXCR was run by TCRdb on the PCR reads, yielding one entry per CDR3 protein. The data contain 800,000 to 950,000 distinct CDR3 sequences, around 53% of them singletons. Sequenced: blood. The chain joins TRBV24-1 to TRBJ1-1, with TRBD1 matching over 7 bases. The source of this sequence is a girl aged 5-17 years with multiple sclerosis. The CDR3 spells CATSDSTGDRTEAFF. The DNA of the CDR3 is TGTGCCACCAGTGATTCAACAGGGGATAGAACTGAAGCTTTCTTT.